The clone carrying this TCR beta chain has a handful of counts. This sample is part of a study of patients and donors after allogeneic stem cell transplantation. The CDR3 contains 13 residues. From germline, CDR1 is LNHNV and CDR2 YYDKDF (reference sequence). With 4 bases removed from V and 0 bases from J, the gap between germline ends came to 5 bases. TCRdb re-called the RT-PCR reads through MiXCR, storing one row per CDR3 protein. This sample carries fewer than 250,000 distinct CDR3 sequences, 13% to 15% of them seen once, and the ten largest clones take around 10%. Material: blood, either unsorted or a sorted T cell fraction (not recorded which). The receptor comes from a human donor who was either an allogeneic HSCT recipient or a stem cell or donor lymphocyte infusion donor (not recorded which). It is not recorded whose cells these are; they may come from a transplant donor. This rearrangement joins TRBV15 to TRBJ2-3; D remains unclear. CDR3 nucleotide sequence: TGTGCCACCAGCACCGCTAGCACAGATACGCAGTATTTT. It translates to CATSTASTDTQYF. Full variable domain (rest looked up from reference TRBV15 and TRBJ2-3): DAMVIQNPRYQVTQFGKPVTLSCSQTLNHNVMYWYQQKSSQAPKLLFHYYDKDFNNEADTPDNFQSRRPNTSFCFLDIRSPGLGDTAMYLCATSTASTDTQYFGPGTRLTVL.